This TCR beta chain was sequenced in a study of Graves' ophthalmopathy and Graves' hyperthyroidism. General study points: For separating ophthalmopathy from stable hyperthyroidism, a 13-signature model gave approximately 90% sensitivity and roughly 78% specificity.

V shed 5 bases and J 0 bases; nucleotides not matched to a gene: 13. Germline CDR1 SGHKS, CDR2 YYEKEE (reference sequence). The CDR3 loop spans 20 amino acids. This clonotype was picked up a small number of times. Its antigen remains unknown. Beta-chain TCR CDR3 regions were amplified from RNA transcripts. Second-round multiplex PCR came after a first-round RT-PCR that employed HTBI primers. TCRdb recomputed calls from the multiplex PCR reads with MiXCR, one row per CDR3 protein. The sample carries over a million distinct CDR3 sequences, approximately 35% recorded once. The sequence came from an adult man with Graves' hyperthyroidism. This rearrangement joins TRBV5-5 to TRBJ2-6, with 11 bases matching TRBD1. Source material: peripheral blood or thyroid tissue (not recorded which). The CDR3 reads CASSSSIPGTGGSGANVLTF. CDR3 coding DNA: TGTGCCAGCAGTTCATCAATCCCCGGGACAGGGGGCTCTGGGGCCAACGTCCTGACTTTC.